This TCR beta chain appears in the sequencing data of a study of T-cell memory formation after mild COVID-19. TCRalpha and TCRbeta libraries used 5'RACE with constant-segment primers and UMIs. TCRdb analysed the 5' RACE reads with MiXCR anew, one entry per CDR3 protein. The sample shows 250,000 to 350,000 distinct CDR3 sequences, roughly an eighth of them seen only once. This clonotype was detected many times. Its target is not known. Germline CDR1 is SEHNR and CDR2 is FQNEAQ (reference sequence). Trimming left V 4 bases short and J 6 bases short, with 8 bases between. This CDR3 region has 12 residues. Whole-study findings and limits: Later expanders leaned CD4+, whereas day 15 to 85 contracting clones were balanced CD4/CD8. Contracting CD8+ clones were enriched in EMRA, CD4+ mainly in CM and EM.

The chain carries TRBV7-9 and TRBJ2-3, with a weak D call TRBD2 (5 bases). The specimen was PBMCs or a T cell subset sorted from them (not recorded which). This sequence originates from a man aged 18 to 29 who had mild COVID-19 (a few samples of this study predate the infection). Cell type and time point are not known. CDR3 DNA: TGTGCCAGCAGCTCAGAGGGCGATACGCAGTATTTT. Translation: CASSSEGDTQYF.